The source of this T cell receptor beta chain is a study of blood T cell repertoires in COVID-19. Study-wide context: From T cells, B-cell-depleted T cells, or PBMCs came the material, which was cDNA or gDNA.

The data were produced by immunoSEQ multiplex PCR, yet TCRdb's version contains in-frame clones alone and is incomplete. Found here are more than 300,000 clones, more than 70% of them singletons; the top ten hold approximately 1.6%. Germline V lookup: CDR1 ENHRY, CDR2 SYGVKD. This CDR3 region has 15 residues. The junction had 7 bases not matched to a gene; V was cut back by 4 bases and J by 2 bases. This sequence joins TRBV10-3 and TRBJ2-5; 7 nucleotides match TRBD1. The sequence derives from a woman aged 25-40 years with COVID-19, enrolled during active disease. Sample: peripheral blood. CDR3 region: CAISARDSRQETQYF. CDR3 coding DNA: TGTGCCATCAGTGCTCGGGACAGCCGACAAGAGACCCAGTACTTC.